This T cell receptor (beta chain) was identified in a study of blood T cell repertoires in COVID-19 (dated by TCRdb to about 2020). Describing the broader study: Samples from collaborators originated in the United States, Italy and Spain and spanned both the acute and convalescent phases of COVID-19. The material from the prospective study consisted of cDNA or gDNA derived from T cells, B-cell-depleted T cells, or PBMCs. Subjects who had been exposed to COVID-19, were actively infected with it, or had recovered from it provided the deeply sampled blood TCRbeta repertoires that made up the dataset. The repertoires were released in a freely available public database intended as a resource for research on the immune response to SARS-CoV-2. The samples were drawn from the first 160 participants of the ongoing ImmuneRACE study and from under 1,500 subjects provided by 6 global collaborators. A de-identified subject ID, COVID-19 status, age in years and sex were almost always included in the sample metadata. Where available, HLA class I and class II types were obtained from metadata supplied by the sample provider rather than from assay-based typing.

One collaborating source in Seattle enrolled patients while the patients were actively infected and followed the patients over time throughout the course of disease. Collaborating institutions collected whole blood in K2EDTA tubes following their own protocols. Collaborator samples were shipped for TCRbeta analysis as frozen whole blood, isolated PBMCs, or DNA extracted from either sample type. With respect to this clone: Its recognized antigen is unknown. Qualities for individual bases were not recorded, and no much larger clone is one base off.

TCRbeta CDR3 regions were amplified from genomic DNA by means of the immunoSEQ Assay, a bias-controlled multiplex PCR. On the authors' methods: The number of nucleated cells in each sample was estimated by amplification of reference gene primers within the assay. To quantify the absolute abundance of each unique TCRbeta CDR3 rearrangement, sequence reads were collapsed and filtered. Productive Simpson clonality was computed per sample as the square root of Simpson's diversity index over productive rearrangements. The table comes from immuneACCESS by way of TCRdb, which keeps in-frame sequences with V and J called. Part of the clones is missing from these tables; in studies checked, under half for an unresolved V gene and the rest for unknown reasons. The D gene and trimming were derived from the DNA, and the V and J assignments and clone size from that table. Counted in this sample were a few hundred thousand clones; approximately 90% of them appeared once. The top ten hold just under 6.5% of the sample.

Study-wide findings and limitations: How much clinical and demographic metadata was included differed by source and by participant, and the metadata was provided uncurated.

The CDR3 measures 14 amino acids from cysteine to phenylalanine. Here the CDR3 DNA is all that survives: 42 bases in frame from base 1. From the germline V gene (reference sequence), CDR1 is LNHDA and CDR2 is SQIVND. Trimming at the junction amounts to 7 bases on V and 7 bases on J, and the germline ends lie 17 bases apart. The chain employs TRBV19 and TRBJ1-5, with the D gene call left open. The TCR originated in a woman in her fifties or sixties with COVID-19, enrolled during active disease. Sequenced material: peripheral blood. The nucleotides read TGTGCCAGTATGGCGGTTGGAGGAAGGCAGCCCCAGCATTTT. Translated, this is CASMAVGGRQPQHF.